This TCR beta chain derives from a study of CD8 T cells in Susac syndrome. Per germline, CDR1 LNHDA and CDR2 SQIVND (reference sequence). The CDR3 has 12 amino acids. Trimming shortened V by 5 bases and J by 7 bases, and 11 bases separated the two germline ends. Controls matched for sex and age were healthy donors. Random hexamers were used to reverse transcribe an amount of about 0.45 to 1 ug RNA. Amplification of TCR beta CDR3 spanned 54 Vbeta and 13 Jbeta via immunoSEQ multiplex PCR. TCRdb ran MiXCR on the immunoSEQ multiplex PCR reads and lists one entry per CDR3 protein. The data contain approximately 140,000 distinct CDR3 sequences, roughly 94% of them singletons. This clonotype was found a few times.

This sequence joins TRBV19 and TRBJ1-2; D gene ambiguous. The receptor's source is a human donor in good health. Sequenced sample: CD8+ T cells from PBMCs. CDR3 amino acids: CASSPPGGGYTF. The CDR3 DNA reads as TGTGCCAGTAGTCCTCCTGGAGGTGGCTACACCTTC.